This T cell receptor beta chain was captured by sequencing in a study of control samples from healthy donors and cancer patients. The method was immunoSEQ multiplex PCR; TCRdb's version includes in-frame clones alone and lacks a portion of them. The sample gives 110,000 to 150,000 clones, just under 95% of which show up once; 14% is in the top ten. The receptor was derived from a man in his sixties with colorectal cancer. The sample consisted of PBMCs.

CDR3 in amino acids: CASSINGRYGYTF. The DNA for the CDR3 is TGTGCCAGTAGTATAAACGGAAGATATGGCTACACCTTC. The chain recombines TRBV19 with TRBJ1-2, with D uncertain. The CDR3 runs to 13 residues. The V and J ends lost 2 bases and 5 bases respectively, with 9 bases between them. CDR1 and CDR2 (germline): LNHDA, SQIVND (reference sequence).